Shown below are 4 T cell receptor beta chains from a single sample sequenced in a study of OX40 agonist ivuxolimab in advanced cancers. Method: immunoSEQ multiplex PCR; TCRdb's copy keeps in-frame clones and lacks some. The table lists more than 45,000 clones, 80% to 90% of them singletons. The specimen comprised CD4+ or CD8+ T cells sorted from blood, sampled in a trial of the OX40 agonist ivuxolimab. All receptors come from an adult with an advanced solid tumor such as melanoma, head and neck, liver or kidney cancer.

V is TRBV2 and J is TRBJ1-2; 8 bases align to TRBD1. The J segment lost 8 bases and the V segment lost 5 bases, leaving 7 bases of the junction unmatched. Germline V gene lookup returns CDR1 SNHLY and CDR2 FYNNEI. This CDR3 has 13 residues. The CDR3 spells CASSTGGYSGYTF. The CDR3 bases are TGTGCCAGCAGTACAGGGGGTTATAGCGGCTACACCTTC.

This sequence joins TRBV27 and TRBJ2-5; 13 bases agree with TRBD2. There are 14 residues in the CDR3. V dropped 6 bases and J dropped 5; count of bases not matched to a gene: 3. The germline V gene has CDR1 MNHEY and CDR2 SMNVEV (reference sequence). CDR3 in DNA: TGTGCCAGCAGCGGACTAGCGGGAGATGAGACCCAGTACTTC. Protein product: CASSGLAGDETQYF.

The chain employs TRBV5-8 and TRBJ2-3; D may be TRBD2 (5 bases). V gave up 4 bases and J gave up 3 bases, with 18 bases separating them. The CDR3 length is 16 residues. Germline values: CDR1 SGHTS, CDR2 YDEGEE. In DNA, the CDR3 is TGTGCCAGCAGCCCGGGCAAAAAGCGGTCGACAGATACGCAGTATTTT. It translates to CASSPGKKRSTDTQYF.

The CDR3 reads CASSLEGTSGGDTQYF. The CDR3 coding sequence is TGCGCCAGCAGCTTGGAGGGGACTAGCGGAGGAGATACGCAGTATTTT. The rearrangement uses TRBV5-1 and TRBJ2-3, with 11 bases fitting TRBD2. CDR3 length: 16 residues. J lost 5 bases, V lost 0 bases, and 5 bases had no gene match. The germline gives CDR1 SGHRS, CDR2 YFSETQ. Looking up the rest from reference TRBV5-1 and TRBJ2-3 gives the full variable domain: KAGVTQTPRYLIKTRGQQVTLSCSPISGHRSVSWYQQTPGQGLQFLFEYFSETQRNKGNFPGRFSGRQFSNSRSEMNVSTLELGDSALYLCASSLEGTSGGDTQYFGPGTRLTVL.